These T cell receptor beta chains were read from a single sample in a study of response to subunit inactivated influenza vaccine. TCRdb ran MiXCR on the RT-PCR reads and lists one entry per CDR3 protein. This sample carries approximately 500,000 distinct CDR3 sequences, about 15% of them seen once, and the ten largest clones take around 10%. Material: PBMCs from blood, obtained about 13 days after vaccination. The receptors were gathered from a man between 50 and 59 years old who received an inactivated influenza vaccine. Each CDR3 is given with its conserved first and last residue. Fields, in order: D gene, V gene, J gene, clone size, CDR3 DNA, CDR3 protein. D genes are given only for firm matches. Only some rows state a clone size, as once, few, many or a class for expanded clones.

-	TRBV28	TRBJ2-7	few	TGTGCCAGCAGTTGGGGCAGCCCCAACGAGCAGTACTTC	CASSWGSPNEQYF
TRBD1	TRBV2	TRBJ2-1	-	TGTGCCAGCAGTGAAGAATTGACAGGGCAGTCCAATGAGCAGTTCTTC	CASSEELTGQSNEQFF
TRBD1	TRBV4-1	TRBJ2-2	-	TGCGCCAGCAAGGGGGCGGTTTTGGCCACCGGGGAGCTGTTTTTT	CASKGAVLATGELFF
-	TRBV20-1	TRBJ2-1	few	TGCAGTGCTAGTGTGGATACGTTGTTCTTC	CSASVDTLFF
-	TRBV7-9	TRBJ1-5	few	TGTGCCAGCAGCTTAAACGATCAGCCCCAGCATTTT	CASSLNDQPQHF
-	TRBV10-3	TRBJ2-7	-	TGTGCCATAGGGACTGGCTACGAGCAGTACTTC	CAIGTGYEQYF
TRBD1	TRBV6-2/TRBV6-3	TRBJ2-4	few	TGTGCCAGCAGTTACCCCACAGCCGACAGGGTTTCCAAAAACATTCAGTACTTC	CASSYPTADRVSKNIQYF
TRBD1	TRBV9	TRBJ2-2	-	TGTGCCAGCAGCGTAGCCGGAGACAGGGGGCGAGTCCGGGAGCTGTTTTTT	CASSVAGDRGRVRELFF
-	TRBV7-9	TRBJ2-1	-	TGTGCCAGCAAGGGGGACACGTGGAATGAGCAGTTCTTC	CASKGDTWNEQFF
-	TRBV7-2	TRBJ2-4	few	TGTGCCAGCAGCTTACGGTGGGAAGGGGCTGCCAAAAACATTCAGTACTTC	CASSLRWEGAAKNIQYF
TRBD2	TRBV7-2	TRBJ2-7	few	TGTGCCAGCAGCACAATGAGCGGGGGCACCTACGAGCAGTACTTC	CASSTMSGGTYEQYF
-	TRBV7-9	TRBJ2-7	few	TGTGCCAGCAGCCCAAGCGGTCCTTCTCCGTACGAGCAGTACTTC	CASSPSGPSPYEQYF
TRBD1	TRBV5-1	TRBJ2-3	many	TGCGCCAGCAGCTTCCGGGACAGGGGTCGCTCGGTAGATACGCAGTATTTT	CASSFRDRGRSVDTQYF
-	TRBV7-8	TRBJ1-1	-	TGTGCCAGCAGCTTGATGTACGTGAACACTGAAGCTTTCTTT	CASSLMYVNTEAFF
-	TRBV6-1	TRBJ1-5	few	TGTGCCAGCACTAAATACCGACAGAAATATAGCAATCAGCCCCAGCATTTT	CASTKYRQKYSNQPQHF